What follows are 23 T cell receptor beta chains derived from one specimen sequenced in a study of CD8+ T cells in alopecia areata. The authors extracted RNA and reverse transcribed it into cDNA as the sequencing template. TCRdb keeps only in-frame clones here, not all; method: immunoSEQ multiplex PCR. The table shows some 130,000 clones, with about 50% occurring only once. Sequences were derived from CD8+ T cells sorted from blood, sampled at week 0. These receptor sequences come from a human donor with alopecia areata.

The chain combines TRBV27 with TRBJ1-5; D is unclear. CDR3 length equals 15 residues. Trimming pared 4 bases from V and 6 bases from J, leaving 16 bases between. The germline V gene encodes CDR1 MNHEY and CDR2 SMNVEV (reference sequence). The CDR3 DNA reads as TGTGCCAGCAGTTATCAGGCGGGGAGTAGTCAGCCCCAGCATTTT. Translation: CASSYQAGSSQPQHF.

Concerning this clone: The sample contains more than one DNA sequence encoding this CDR3. The genes are TRBV6-5 and TRBJ2-7; no clear D gene. In germline, CDR1 is MNHEY, CDR2 SVGAGI. The CDR3 is made up of 13 amino acids. V was shortened by 0 bases and J by 1 base, with 4 bases between the two germline ends. The CDR3 spells CASSYSRSYEQYF. CDR3 nucleotides: TGTGCCAGCAGTTACTCCAGGTCCTACGAGCAGTACTTC.

J is TRBJ2-1 and V is TRBV30, with TRBD2 matching over 7 bases. Germline CDR1 reads GTSNPN; CDR2 reads SVGIG (reference sequence). Trimming at V came to 1 base and at J to 2 bases, leaving 8 bases not matched to a gene. This CDR3 spans 16 amino acids. The CDR3 region has the DNA TGTGCCTGGAGTGCCCCCTGGGGAGGGACCTACAATGAGCAGTTCTTC. This encodes CAWSAPWGGTYNEQFF. Complete variable domain (other parts from reference TRBV30 and TRBJ2-1): SQTIHQWPATLVQPVGSPLSLECTVEGTSNPNLYWYRQAAGRGLQLLFYSVGIGQISSEVPQNLSASRPQDRQFILSSKKLLLSDSGFYLCAWSAPWGGTYNEQFFGPGTRLTVL.

This chain connects TRBV29-1 to TRBJ1-2; 9 bases are shared with TRBD1. Germline trimming cut 4 bases from V and 7 bases from J; bases unmatched to any gene: 7. This CDR3 contains 13 residues. Germline V gives CDR1 SQVTM, CDR2 ANQGSEA. In nucleotides, the CDR3 is TGCAGCGTTGTGACAGGGGGTAAGGCTGGCTACACCTTC. Amino acid sequence: CSVVTGGKAGYTF.

This clone was detected a few times. J is TRBJ2-7 and V is TRBV29-1; D not resolved. Looked up from germline, CDR1 is SQVTM and CDR2 is ANQGSEA. This CDR3 comprises 13 residues. Trimming removed 7 bases from V and 5 bases from J, with 18 bases in between. The CDR3, as DNA: TGCAGCGGCACTCACGCGGTTGACCACGAGCAGTACTTC. It codes for CSGTHAVDHEQYF.

The chain uses TRBV11-1 and TRBJ2-2; D is undetermined. This CDR3 comprises 13 residues. Trimming took off 6 bases at V and 4 bases at J, with 9 bases between the two ends. CDR1 and CDR2 from the germline V gene are SGHAT and FQDESV (reference sequence). CDR3 loop: CASRNWPTGELFF. DNA for the CDR3: TGTGCCAGCAGAAACTGGCCCACCGGGGAGCTGTTTTTT.

The rearrangement joins TRBV5-4 to TRBJ2-7; D assignment may be TRBD1 or TRBD2 (5 bases each). Germline assignment: CDR1 SGHNT and CDR2 YYREEE (reference sequence). The V end lost 1 base, the J end lost 3 bases, and 8 bases lay between the germline ends. The CDR3 has 13 residues. The CDR3 sequence: CASSLIGGYEQYF. In nucleotides, the CDR3 is TGTGCCAGCAGCTTGATTGGGGGCTACGAGCAGTACTTC.

This chain uses TRBV29-1 with TRBJ2-3, with 12 bases aligning to TRBD2. Germline assignment: CDR1 SQVTM and CDR2 ANQGSEA. CDR3 size: 14 residues. V lost 7 bases, J lost 2 bases, and 4 bases stayed unmatched. The CDR3 nucleotides are TGCAGCGGGGGGACTAGCGGGTTCACAGATACGCAGTATTTT. Its protein is CSGGTSGFTDTQYF.

The chain employs TRBV27 and TRBJ2-7; 10 bases map to TRBD1. The germline gives CDR1 MNHEY, CDR2 SMNVEV (reference sequence). This CDR3 has 16 amino acids. The V segment lost 4 bases and the J segment 6 bases; nucleotides outside the gene matches: 12. DNA of the CDR3: TGTGCCAGCAGTTCATCCCCGGGACAGGGGACGACCGAGCAGTACTTC. Amino acids: CASSSSPGQGTTEQYF.

The chain joins TRBV5-1 to TRBJ2-2; D gene ambiguous. From germline, CDR1 is SGHRS and CDR2 YFSETQ. V was clipped by 4 bases and J by 3 bases, with 4 bases between them. The CDR3 consists of 12 residues. The CDR3 loop reads CASSPDTGELFF. The CDR3 DNA reads as TGCGCCAGCAGCCCCGACACCGGGGAGCTGTTTTTT.

CDR3 bases: TGTGCCAGCAGTTATCCGGACAGGGGTTACGAGCAGTACTTC. Translating it yields CASSYPDRGYEQYF. The V and J genes are TRBV6-1 and TRBJ2-7, with 9 bases aligning to TRBD1. Germline V CDR1 and CDR2: MNHNS, SASEGT. The CDR3 is made up of 14 amino acids. The V and J ends lost 5 bases and 4 bases, in that order; junction bases with no gene match: 6.

This clone was seen a single time. This chain uses TRBV2 with TRBJ1-6, with TRBD1 as a possible D gene (5 bases). The germline V and J ends were trimmed by 5 bases and 7 bases, with 18 bases remaining between them. Looked up from germline, CDR1 is SNHLY and CDR2 is FYNNEI. The CDR3 runs 16 residues. Here the CDR3 reads CASSPTEGEWNSPLHF. The CDR3 DNA is TGTGCCAGCAGTCCGACCGAAGGGGAGTGGAATTCACCCCTCCACTTT.

This chain uses TRBV27 with TRBJ1-5, with D uncertain. V lost 2 bases and J lost 7, with 6 bases in between. The CDR3 contains 12 residues. Germline V gene data show CDR1 as MNHEY and CDR2 as SMNVEV (reference sequence). CDR3 DNA sequence: TGTGCCAGCAGTTTAGGTGGGCAGCCCCAGCATTTT. Protein sequence: CASSLGGQPQHF.

The genes are TRBV29-1 and TRBJ2-2; 9 bases map to TRBD2. With 4 bases clipped from V and 8 bases from J, the junction kept 5 bases outside the gene matches. The CDR3 extends over 13 amino acids. Germline CDR1 SQVTM, CDR2 ANQGSEA. The CDR3 coding sequence is TGCAGCGTTGGACTAGCGGAACTGGGGGAGCTGTTTTTT. Amino acids: CSVGLAELGELFF.

The sample holds a few counts of this clone. The CDR3 DNA is TGTGCCAGCAGTCCGGGGGTGAACACCGGGGAGCTGTTTTTT. This gives the protein CASSPGVNTGELFF. The chain employs TRBV6-6 and TRBJ2-2; D is perhaps TRBD2 (6 bases). Germline CDR1 and CDR2: MNHNY and SVGAGI (reference sequence). V lost 5 bases to trimming and J lost 1 base, with 8 bases between them. This CDR3 has 14 amino acids.

The chain uses TRBV30 and TRBJ1-2; D is undetermined. V dropped 4 bases and J dropped 8 bases, with 8 bases sitting between them. Looked up from germline, CDR1 is GTSNPN and CDR2 is SVGIG (reference sequence). The CDR3 is 10 residues long. The CDR3 is CAWMDAGYTF. The CDR3 DNA reads TGTGCCTGGATGGACGCGGGCTACACCTTC.

The V call is TRBV9, the J call TRBJ2-3; the D is unclear. Germline V lookup: CDR1 SGDLS, CDR2 YYNGEE. CDR3 length: 15 amino acids. With 3 bases removed from V and 0 bases from J, the gap between germline ends came to 11 bases. The CDR3 region is CASSEAASSTDTQYF. CDR3 sequence (DNA): TGTGCCAGCAGCGAGGCGGCGTCTAGCACAGATACGCAGTATTTT.

This clone was picked up a small number of times. The chain joins TRBV30 to TRBJ1-1; 7 nucleotides line up with TRBD1. CDR1 GTSNPN and CDR2 SVGIG come from the germline V gene (reference sequence). The ends lost 0 bases at V and 7 bases at J; junction bases unmatched: 2. The CDR3 has 12 residues. CDR3 bases: TGTGCCTGGAGTGTGACAGGGAATGAAGCTTTCTTT. Amino acids: CAWSVTGNEAFF.

This clone has a handful of counts. This chain connects TRBV14 to TRBJ2-7, with 8 positions matching TRBD2. After removal of 7 bases from V and 1 base from J, the junction contained 6 bases not matched to a gene. The CDR3 extends over 14 amino acids. Germline-derived CDR1 and CDR2 are SGHDN and FVKESK. The CDR3 region has the DNA TGTGCCAGCACGGACGGGGGGGAATCCTACGAGCAGTACTTC. Protein sequence: CASTDGGESYEQYF. Looking up the rest from reference TRBV14 and TRBJ2-7 gives the full variable domain: EAGVTQFPSHSVIEKGQTVTLRCDPISGHDNLYWYRRVMGKEIKFLLHFVKESKQDESGMPNNRFLAERTGGTYSTLKVQPAELEDSGVYFCASTDGGESYEQYFGPGTRLTVT.

The chain recombines TRBV11-2 with TRBJ2-1; D might be TRBD1 (5 bases). V was clipped by 7 bases and J by 5 bases, with 9 bases between them. The CDR3 length is 12 residues. Germline assignment: CDR1 SGHAT and CDR2 FQNNGV. The CDR3 DNA reads TGTGCCAGCAACCTAGGGGACAATGAGCAGTTCTTC. It translates to CASNLGDNEQFF.

The rearrangement uses TRBV5-6 and TRBJ2-5; D perhaps matches TRBD1 (6 bases). Germline-derived CDR1 and CDR2 are SGHDT and YYEEEE. V was cut by 0 bases and J by 5 bases, with 11 bases left in between. The CDR3 has 14 residues. CDR3 in amino acids: CASSLEPGGETQYF. In DNA form, the CDR3 reads TGTGCCAGCAGCTTGGAACCTGGGGGCGAGACCCAGTACTTC.

The genes are TRBV29-1 and TRBJ1-4; 8 bases are shared with TRBD1. V shed 5 bases, J shed 8 bases, and the junction held 7 bases outside the gene matches. CDR1 is SQVTM, CDR2 ANQGSEA, per germline. CDR3 size: 13 residues. The CDR3 coding sequence is TGCAGCGTTTCGACAGGGGTAAACGAAAAACTGTTTTTT. This gives the protein CSVSTGVNEKLFF.

The rearrangement uses TRBV27 and TRBJ2-1; D uncertain. The V and J ends lost 3 bases and 6 bases respectively, with 12 bases between them. This CDR3 contains 14 residues. The germline gives CDR1 MNHEY, CDR2 SMNVEV (reference sequence). The CDR3 reads CASSLLVGSNEQFF. CDR3 DNA sequence: TGTGCCAGCAGTTTGCTGGTAGGTTCCAATGAGCAGTTCTTC.